This TCR beta chain derives from a study of shared T cell receptors in the human thymus. Libraries were prepared by immunoSEQ multiplex PCR; TCRdb keeps only in-frame clonotypes and omits some of them. In the table there are hundreds of thousands of clones, around 87% of which are singletons. The same data also contributed to another study, on human thymus T cells. That paper notes: Samples came from healthy Finnish infants during open corrective cardiac surgery. From resections taken during corrective heart surgery, the thymus tissue was obtained. Apparent skewing of V and J gene usage characterized both thymic and blood repertoires. Highly overlapping thymic repertoires among unrelated individuals were reported in related research.

Sequenced: thymocytes. This TCR was recovered from a boy in the first two years of life with a congenital heart defect.

As DNA, the CDR3 is TGTGCCAGCATCCATATAGCGGGAAGCTCCTACAATGAGCAGTTCTTC. Translation gives CASIHIAGSSYNEQFF. The V and J genes are TRBV28 and TRBJ2-1; 8 bases fit TRBD2. Trimming removed 7 bases from V and 0 bases from J; junction bases left unmatched: 8. The CDR3 totals 16 residues. Germline V gene data show CDR1 as MDHEN and CDR2 as SYDVKM.